The entry that follows covers one TCR beta chain sequence. Its target is unknown. These data come from a study of Ad26.COV2.S vaccination and SARS-CoV-2 variants. Findings and limits, study-wide: Substantial breadth was reportedly displayed by spike-specific CD8+ and CD4+ T cell responses after vaccination. Comparability of non-spike TCR breadth was observed across vaccine and placebo recipients. TCR breadth and depth analyses may have underestimated total T cell responses.

CDR1 and CDR2 from the germline V gene are GTSNPN and SVGIG (reference sequence). V gave up 2 bases and J gave up 3 bases, with 11 bases separating them. The CDR3 covers 13 residues. Profiled with immunoSEQ multiplex PCR; TCRdb holds only in-frame clones, not every one. The data show some 400,000 clones, 89% seen once. Treatment in this sample: around 19 received Ad26.COV2.S at low or high dose, single or two shots; a few received placebo; per-sample allocation not given. Sampling was performed 63 days after the first vaccine or placebo injection. Boston hosted the donor, who was an adult aged 18-55 years.

The specimen comprised peripheral blood, sampled in a trial of Ad26.COV2.S vaccine versus placebo. This receptor was taken from a person aged 18 to 59 who received the Ad26.COV2.S COVID-19 vaccine or a placebo. V is TRBV30 and J is TRBJ2-7, with D hard to call. CDR3 protein: CAWSPRGFYEQYF. In DNA form, the CDR3 reads TGTGCCTGGAGTCCACGCGGCTTCTACGAGCAGTACTTC.